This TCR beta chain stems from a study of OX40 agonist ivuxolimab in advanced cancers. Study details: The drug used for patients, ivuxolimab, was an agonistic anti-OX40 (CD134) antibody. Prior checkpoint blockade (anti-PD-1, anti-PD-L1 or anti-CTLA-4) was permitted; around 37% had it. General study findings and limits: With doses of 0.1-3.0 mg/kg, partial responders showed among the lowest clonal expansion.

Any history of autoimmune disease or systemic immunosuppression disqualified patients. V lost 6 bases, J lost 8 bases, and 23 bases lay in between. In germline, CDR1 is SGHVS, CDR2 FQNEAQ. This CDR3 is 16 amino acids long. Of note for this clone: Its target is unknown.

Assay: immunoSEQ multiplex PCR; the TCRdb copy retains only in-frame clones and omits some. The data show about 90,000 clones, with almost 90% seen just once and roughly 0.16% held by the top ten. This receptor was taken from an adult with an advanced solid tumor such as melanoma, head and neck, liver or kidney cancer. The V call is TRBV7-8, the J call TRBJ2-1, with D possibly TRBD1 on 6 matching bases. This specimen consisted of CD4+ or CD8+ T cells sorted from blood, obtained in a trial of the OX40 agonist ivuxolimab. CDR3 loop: CASRRGWGRAGDEQFF. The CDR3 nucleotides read TGTGCCAGCAGAAGGGGGTGGGGCCGCGCAGGAGATGAGCAGTTCTTC. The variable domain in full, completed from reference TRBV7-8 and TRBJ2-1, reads GAGVSQSPRYKVAKRGQDVALRCDPISGHVSLFWYQQALGQGPEFLTYFQNEAQLDKSGLPSDRFFAERPEGSVSTLKIQRTQQEDSAVYLCASRRGWGRAGDEQFFGPGTRLTVL.